This is a list of T cell receptor beta chains from one sample in a study of cytomegalovirus exposure and HLA in healthy donors. Here immunoSEQ multiplex PCR was the method, and the copy in TCRdb shows in-frame clones only, minus some. The sample includes 100,000 to 150,000 clones, approximately 78% of them seen just once. Sequences were obtained from PBMCs. The receptors were gathered from a female donor in good health and CMV-seronegative. The CDR3 runs from the conserved cysteine through the conserved F or W. The D gene is left open where the match is weak. Clone sizes are given selectively: once, few, many, or a class where the clone is expanded.

V gene: TRBV7-9
clone size: -
D gene: TRBD2
J gene: TRBJ2-7
CDR3 protein: CSSSPRGTSGSLSYEQYF
CDR3 DNA: TGTTCCAGCAGCCCGAGGGGGACTAGCGGGAGCCTTTCCTACGAGCAGTACTTC

V gene: TRBV7-8
clone size: once
D gene: -
J gene: TRBJ1-1
CDR3 protein: CASSPHGGLNTEAFF
CDR3 DNA: TGTGCCAGCAGCCCCCACGGCGGCTTGAACACTGAAGCTTTCTTT

V gene: TRBV6-1
clone size: few
D gene: TRBD1
J gene: TRBJ1-1
CDR3 protein: CASSEGTGKILGAFF
CDR3 DNA: TGTGCCAGCAGTGAAGGGACAGGGAAGATTTTGGGCGCTTTCTTT

V gene: TRBV18
clone size: -
D gene: TRBD1
J gene: TRBJ1-1
CDR3 protein: CASSLTGDTEAFF
CDR3 DNA: TGTGCCAGCTCTCTAACAGGGGACACTGAAGCTTTCTTT

V gene: TRBV19
clone size: -
D gene: TRBD2
J gene: TRBJ2-1
CDR3 protein: CASRNSGSSYNEQFF
CDR3 DNA: TGTGCCAGTAGGAATAGCGGGAGCTCCTACAATGAGCAGTTCTTC

V gene: TRBV6-5
clone size: -
D gene: TRBD1
J gene: TRBJ2-7
CDR3 protein: CASRPGQGGEQYF
CDR3 DNA: TGTGCCAGCAGACCAGGACAGGGCGGGGAGCAGTACTTC

V gene: TRBV10-1
clone size: -
D gene: TRBD1
J gene: TRBJ1-1
CDR3 protein: CASSPRDRGFNTEAFF
CDR3 DNA: TGCGCCAGCAGTCCCCGGGACAGGGGTTTTAACACTGAAGCTTTCTTT

V gene: TRBV19
clone size: -
D gene: TRBD2
J gene: TRBJ2-7
CDR3 protein: CASSILAGGSYEQYF
CDR3 DNA: TGTGCCAGTAGTATCTTGGCGGGAGGGTCCTACGAGCAGTACTTC

V gene: TRBV28
clone size: -
D gene: -
J gene: TRBJ1-5
CDR3 protein: CASSGVGQPQHF
CDR3 DNA: TGTGCCAGTAGCGGGGTTGGTCAGCCCCAGCATTTT

V gene: TRBV2
clone size: -
D gene: TRBD2
J gene: TRBJ2-1
CDR3 protein: CASTLTSGEQFF
CDR3 DNA: TGTGCCAGCACCCTGACTAGCGGGGAGCAGTTCTTC

V gene: TRBV11-1
clone size: -
D gene: -
J gene: TRBJ2-7
CDR3 protein: CASSLEGQGGEQYF
CDR3 DNA: TGTGCCAGCAGCTTAGAAGGCCAGGGAGGCGAGCAGTACTTC

V gene: TRBV11-2
clone size: -
D gene: -
J gene: TRBJ2-1
CDR3 protein: CASSLAPSSYNEQFF
CDR3 DNA: TGTGCCAGCAGCTTAGCCCCGAGCTCCTACAATGAGCAGTTCTTC

V gene: TRBV5-8
clone size: -
D gene: TRBD2
J gene: TRBJ2-1
CDR3 protein: CASSFYLIAGDNEQFF
CDR3 DNA: TGTGCCAGCAGCTTCTACTTAATAGCGGGAGATAATGAGCAGTTCTTC

V gene: TRBV7-9
clone size: few
D gene: TRBD2
J gene: TRBJ2-1
CDR3 protein: CASSPGTSGGSSSYNEQFF
CDR3 DNA: TGTGCCAGCAGTCCCGGGACTAGCGGGGGCTCCAGCTCCTACAATGAGCAGTTCTTC

V gene: TRBV6-5
clone size: -
D gene: TRBD1
J gene: TRBJ2-7
CDR3 protein: CASSYSGQGAYEQYF
CDR3 DNA: TGTGCCAGCAGTTACTCAGGGCAGGGGGCCTACGAGCAGTACTTC

V gene: TRBV19
clone size: -
D gene: TRBD2
J gene: TRBJ2-2
CDR3 protein: CASSNSGRVVGELFF
CDR3 DNA: TGTGCCAGTAGTAACAGCGGGAGAGTCGTCGGGGAGCTGTTTTTT

V gene: TRBV9
clone size: -
D gene: -
J gene: TRBJ1-1
CDR3 protein: CASSVATGEAFF
CDR3 DNA: TGTGCCAGCAGCGTTGCTACCGGGGAAGCTTTCTTT

V gene: TRBV9
clone size: -
D gene: -
J gene: TRBJ1-5
CDR3 protein: CASGDGGAGQPQHF
CDR3 DNA: TGTGCCAGCGGGGATGGGGGGGCCGGACAGCCCCAGCATTTT

V gene: TRBV6-5
clone size: -
D gene: TRBD2
J gene: TRBJ2-7
CDR3 protein: CASSPAGLATYEQYF
CDR3 DNA: TGTGCCAGCAGTCCTGCGGGACTAGCGACTTACGAGCAGTACTTC

V gene: TRBV4-2
clone size: -
D gene: -
J gene: TRBJ2-6
CDR3 protein: CASSQVGLAPGANVLTF
CDR3 DNA: TGTGCCAGCAGCCAAGTGGGCCTAGCTCCTGGGGCCAACGTCCTGACTTTC

V gene: TRBV5-5
clone size: -
D gene: TRBD2
J gene: TRBJ2-3
CDR3 protein: CASSRAGLSTDTQYF
CDR3 DNA: TGTGCCAGCAGCCGAGCGGGGTTAAGCACAGATACGCAGTATTTT

V gene: TRBV5-4
clone size: -
D gene: -
J gene: TRBJ2-7
CDR3 protein: CASSQEGFSGYEQYF
CDR3 DNA: TGCGCCAGCAGCCAAGAGGGTTTTTCGGGCTACGAGCAGTACTTC

V gene: TRBV4-1
clone size: -
D gene: -
J gene: TRBJ2-1
CDR3 protein: CASSQLTGRVYNEQFF
CDR3 DNA: TGCGCCAGCAGCCAATTAACAGGGAGGGTTTACAATGAGCAGTTCTTC

V gene: TRBV11-2
clone size: many
D gene: -
J gene: TRBJ2-3
CDR3 protein: CASSPEADTQYF
CDR3 DNA: TGTGCCAGCAGCCCAGAGGCAGATACGCAGTATTTT

V gene: TRBV4-3
clone size: -
D gene: TRBD2
J gene: TRBJ2-1
CDR3 protein: CASSQDLLAGSYNEQFF
CDR3 DNA: TGCGCCAGCAGCCAAGATCTCCTAGCGGGGTCCTACAATGAGCAGTTCTTC

V gene: TRBV9
clone size: few
D gene: TRBD2
J gene: TRBJ2-3
CDR3 protein: CASSVSPSGRMADTQYF
CDR3 DNA: TGTGCCAGCAGCGTATCCCCTAGCGGGAGGATGGCAGATACGCAGTATTTT

V gene: TRBV6-6
clone size: -
D gene: -
J gene: TRBJ2-1
CDR3 protein: CASSYERYNEQFF
CDR3 DNA: TGTGCCAGCAGTTACGAGCGGTACAATGAGCAGTTCTTC

V gene: TRBV28
clone size: once
D gene: TRBD1
J gene: TRBJ2-7
CDR3 protein: CASSPFHRDRDYEQYF
CDR3 DNA: TGTGCCAGCAGCCCCTTTCATCGGGACAGAGACTACGAGCAGTACTTC

V gene: TRBV19
clone size: once
D gene: TRBD2
J gene: TRBJ2-7
CDR3 protein: CASGPSLAGDEQYF
CDR3 DNA: TGTGCCAGTGGCCCGTCACTAGCGGGAGACGAGCAGTACTTC

V gene: TRBV7-2
clone size: -
D gene: TRBD1
J gene: TRBJ2-7
CDR3 protein: CASSFRTGDSEQYF
CDR3 DNA: TGTGCCAGCAGCTTCCGGACAGGGGACTCCGAGCAGTACTTC

V gene: TRBV28
clone size: -
D gene: TRBD2
J gene: TRBJ2-1
CDR3 protein: CASSLVLAGGNEQFF
CDR3 DNA: TGTGCCAGCAGTTTAGTACTAGCGGGGGGCAATGAGCAGTTCTTC

V gene: TRBV6-1
clone size: -
D gene: -
J gene: TRBJ1-2
CDR3 protein: CASSGGGYGYTF
CDR3 DNA: TGTGCCAGCAGTGGCGGGGGCTATGGCTACACCTTC

V gene: TRBV27
clone size: -
D gene: TRBD2
J gene: TRBJ2-1
CDR3 protein: CASSLWGTSGYNEQFF
CDR3 DNA: TGTGCCAGCAGTTTATGGGGGACTAGCGGATACAATGAGCAGTTCTTC

V gene: TRBV7-2
clone size: -
D gene: TRBD2
J gene: TRBJ2-3
CDR3 protein: CASSTHRSGRTSTDTQYF
CDR3 DNA: TGTGCCAGCAGCACCCATCGGAGCGGGAGAACAAGCACAGATACGCAGTATTTT

V gene: TRBV7-2
clone size: -
D gene: TRBD1
J gene: TRBJ2-7
CDR3 protein: CASSSGTGPYEQYF
CDR3 DNA: TGTGCCAGCAGCTCCGGGACAGGACCCTACGAGCAGTACTTC

V gene: TRBV29-1
clone size: -
D gene: TRBD1
J gene: TRBJ1-4
CDR3 protein: CSVRQGGKEKLFF
CDR3 DNA: TGCAGCGTCCGACAGGGGGGGAAAGAAAAACTGTTTTTT

V gene: TRBV28
clone size: -
D gene: TRBD2
J gene: TRBJ2-1
CDR3 protein: CASRQAGEINEQFF
CDR3 DNA: TGTGCCAGCAGGCAAGCGGGAGAGATCAATGAGCAGTTCTTC

V gene: TRBV30
clone size: -
D gene: -
J gene: TRBJ2-7
CDR3 protein: CAWSVLHGNEQYF
CDR3 DNA: TGTGCCTGGAGTGTACTCCACGGGAACGAGCAGTACTTC

V gene: TRBV4-3
clone size: -
D gene: TRBD1
J gene: TRBJ2-7
CDR3 protein: CASSQDGDRVNEQYF
CDR3 DNA: TGCGCCAGCAGCCAAGATGGGGACAGGGTCAACGAGCAGTACTTC

V gene: TRBV7-2
clone size: -
D gene: -
J gene: TRBJ2-1
CDR3 protein: CASSPAGVVGNEQFF
CDR3 DNA: TGTGCCAGCAGCCCAGCCGGGGTGGTGGGAAATGAGCAGTTCTTC

V gene: TRBV15
clone size: once
D gene: -
J gene: TRBJ1-5
CDR3 protein: CATSRRADQPQHF
CDR3 DNA: TGTGCCACCAGCAGGAGGGCGGATCAGCCCCAGCATTTT

V gene: TRBV5-1
clone size: few
D gene: -
J gene: TRBJ2-7
CDR3 protein: CASSRDKSYEQYF
CDR3 DNA: TGCGCCAGCAGCCGGGACAAATCCTACGAGCAGTACTTC

V gene: TRBV6-4
clone size: -
D gene: -
J gene: TRBJ2-3
CDR3 protein: CASSDSTAGDTQYF
CDR3 DNA: TGTGCCAGCAGTGACTCGACAGCCGGTGATACGCAGTATTTT

V gene: TRBV5-1
clone size: -
D gene: TRBD2
J gene: TRBJ2-1
CDR3 protein: CASRELAGAYNEQFF
CDR3 DNA: TGCGCCAGCAGGGAACTAGCGGGAGCCTACAATGAGCAGTTCTTC

V gene: TRBV7-8
clone size: few
D gene: TRBD1
J gene: TRBJ1-2
CDR3 protein: CASSPHPGQSNYGYTF
CDR3 DNA: TGTGCCAGCAGCCCCCATCCGGGACAGTCTAACTATGGCTACACCTTC

V gene: TRBV7-2
clone size: -
D gene: -
J gene: TRBJ2-1
CDR3 protein: CASSPGPGDEQFF
CDR3 DNA: TGTGCCAGCAGCCCCGGGCCGGGAGATGAGCAGTTCTTC

V gene: TRBV18
clone size: few
D gene: TRBD2
J gene: TRBJ2-3
CDR3 protein: CASSPLGLAGVSTDTQYF
CDR3 DNA: TGTGCCAGCTCACCATTGGGACTAGCGGGAGTGAGCACAGATACGCAGTATTTT

V gene: TRBV4-2
clone size: -
D gene: TRBD2
J gene: TRBJ2-3
CDR3 protein: CASSQEAGVLTDTQYF
CDR3 DNA: TGTGCCAGCAGCCAAGAGGCGGGAGTGCTCACAGATACGCAGTATTTT

V gene: TRBV19
clone size: -
D gene: -
J gene: TRBJ2-4
CDR3 protein: CASSITPLPQGLAKNIQYF
CDR3 DNA: TGTGCCAGTAGTATTACCCCCCTCCCGCAGGGCCTAGCCAAAAACATTCAGTACTTC

V gene: TRBV6-1
clone size: -
D gene: -
J gene: TRBJ2-1
CDR3 protein: CASSPGWDEQFF
CDR3 DNA: TGTGCCAGCAGTCCGGGGTGGGATGAGCAGTTCTTC

V gene: TRBV28
clone size: -
D gene: -
J gene: TRBJ2-7
CDR3 protein: CASSPLGAQYF
CDR3 DNA: TGTGCCAGCAGTCCTTTAGGGGCGCAGTACTTC

V gene: TRBV5-1
clone size: -
D gene: -
J gene: TRBJ1-1
CDR3 protein: CASSLLPEATEAFF
CDR3 DNA: TGCGCCAGCAGCTTGTTACCGGAGGCGACTGAAGCTTTCTTT

V gene: TRBV7-9
clone size: -
D gene: -
J gene: TRBJ2-7
CDR3 protein: CASSSRDTYSYEQYF
CDR3 DNA: TGTGCCAGCAGCTCACGGGACACCTACTCCTACGAGCAGTACTTC

V gene: TRBV11-2
clone size: -
D gene: TRBD1
J gene: TRBJ1-2
CDR3 protein: CASRKTGRHGGYTF
CDR3 DNA: TGTGCCAGCCGGAAGACAGGGAGGCATGGTGGCTACACCTTC

V gene: TRBV9
clone size: -
D gene: TRBD2
J gene: TRBJ2-1
CDR3 protein: CASSALGLFNEQFF
CDR3 DNA: TGTGCCAGCAGCGCATTGGGACTATTCAATGAGCAGTTCTTC

V gene: TRBV7-2
clone size: -
D gene: -
J gene: TRBJ1-4
CDR3 protein: CASSPGRRGEKLFF
CDR3 DNA: TGTGCCAGCAGCCCCGGGAGACGCGGTGAAAAACTGTTTTTT

V gene: TRBV28
clone size: once
D gene: -
J gene: TRBJ2-5
CDR3 protein: CASSSPEDSARETQYF
CDR3 DNA: TGTGCCAGCAGTTCGCCCGAGGACTCGGCGCGAGAGACCCAGTACTTC

V gene: TRBV7-6
clone size: -
D gene: TRBD2
J gene: TRBJ2-5
CDR3 protein: CASSLGLAGEETQYF
CDR3 DNA: TGTGCCAGCAGCTTAGGACTAGCGGGAGAAGAGACCCAGTACTTC

V gene: TRBV11-1
clone size: -
D gene: -
J gene: TRBJ2-2
CDR3 protein: CASSLAGGFGELFF
CDR3 DNA: TGTGCCAGCAGCTTAGCGGGGGGATTCGGGGAGCTGTTTTTT